This T cell receptor (beta chain) was observed in a study of T-cell memory formation after mild COVID-19 (dated by TCRdb to 2020 to 2023). For context, the study as a whole: Most TCR sequence clusters were specific to one of the two donors. Longitudinal TCRalpha and TCRbeta repertoire sequencing tracked T-cell clones expanding and contracting after mild COVID-19 in a couple of donors. Two young, previously healthy adult volunteers, one female and one male, were included in the cohort. Results and caveats for the whole study, not just this receptor: The study covered only two mild cases, and larger cohorts including severe cases with pre-infection samples were considered necessary. The detection of some responding clones in pre-infection memory suggests that pre-existing cross-reactive memory T cells joined the SARS-CoV-2 response. SARS-CoV-2 specificity was not confirmed for the second-wave clones peaking on day 37. Contracting CD4+ clones appeared mostly in the CM and EM memory subsets, whereas CD8+ clones were enriched in EMRA. Balanced CD4/CD8 phenotypes were observed for clones contracting from day 15 to 85, whereas a bias towards CD4+ was observed for a second wave of clones expanding from day 15 to 37.

Instrument on record: Illumina NovaSeq 6000. cDNA libraries for TCRalpha and TCRbeta were prepared by 5'RACE using constant-segment primers, with sample barcodes and unique molecular identifiers added. Trizol reagent was used to extract RNA from every sample. The libraries were amplified in two PCR steps, and the second step added a second sample barcode and Illumina TruSeq adapters. Sequencing of libraries was performed on an Illumina NovaSeq with 2 x 150 bp paired-end reads. In the paper's pipeline: With migec v1.2.7, reads were demultiplexed and then collapsed into UMI-guided consensus sequences. Using mixcr v2.1.11, UMI consensuses were aligned to TRA and TRB V and J templates and then assembled into clonotypes. A clonotype was counted as expanded or contracted only if both edgeR and NoisET called the change significant, with noise models trained on biological replicates. For edgeR calls, a false discovery rate-adjusted p below 0.01 and a log2 fold-change threshold of 1 were applied. As an exploratory analysis of dynamics, max-normalized trajectories of the 1000 most abundant clonotypes were examined with PCA combined with hierarchical clustering. Separately sequenced CD4+ and CD8+ repertoires were used to assign a CD4 or CD8 phenotype to each responding clone. The raw public data were reprocessed by TCRdb itself: fastp quality trimming at Q25, MiXCR clonotype calling, in-frame beta chains only. Rows are combined by CDR3 protein, so each entry shows the most common genes and DNA. TCRdb, not the original authors, processed these V and J calls. The sample table lists under 700,000 distinct CDR3 sequences, 20% of them with a count of one. The ten largest clones represent under 15% of the sample.

From cysteine to phenylalanine, the CDR3 is 13 amino acids long. Only the CDR3 region is kept as DNA, spanning 39 bases read in frame from base 1. V was cut back by 4 bases and J by 5 bases, leaving a gap of 15 bases between them. For CDR1 and CDR2, the germline V gene (reference sequence) lists DFQATT and SNEGSKA. A note on this clonotype: The target of this receptor is not known. Base qualities are not recorded, but no much larger clone differs from it by a single base.

PBMCs were isolated by Ficoll-Paque density gradient centrifugation. The clonotype was recovered from an adult woman who had mild COVID-19 (a few samples of this study predate the infection). The sample titles of this study are shuffled in the database, so cell type and time point are left out; the donor was told from shared clones. The chain is encoded by TRBV20-1 joined to TRBJ2-7; the D assignment is uncertain and may be TRBD1 or TRBD2, with 5 bases supporting each. Specimen: PBMCs or a T cell subset sorted from them (not recorded which). The CDR3 region: CSAKGTPEHEQYF. The DNA reads as follows: TGCAGTGCTAAAGGGACCCCGGAACACGAGCAGTACTTC.